Each of the 32 T cell receptor beta chains below was sequenced from the same sample in a study of cytomegalovirus exposure and HLA in healthy donors. In the PCR, 60 Vbeta and 13 Jbeta primers were used. Some clones are missing from TCRdb's copy, which holds only in-frame ones; the method was immunoSEQ multiplex PCR. The data show 200,000 to 300,000 clones, approximately 78% seen once. Material for sequencing was PBMCs. The receptors originated from a boy younger than 18 in good health and CMV-seronegative.

This clone was recorded a few times. The V and J genes are TRBV7-9 and TRBJ2-2, with no clear D. The CDR3 contains 14 residues. Germline values: CDR1 SEHNR, CDR2 FQNEAQ (reference sequence). Trimming removed 3 bases from V and 1 base from J, with 6 bases in between. DNA for the CDR3: TGTGCCAGCAGCTTCCAACAGAACACCGGGGAGCTGTTTTTT. This translates into CASSFQQNTGELFF.

The V call is TRBV29-1, the J call TRBJ1-1; TRBD1 is a possible D gene (6 bases). V lost 3 bases and J 0 bases, leaving 8 bases between the germline ends. Germline assignment: CDR1 SQVTM and CDR2 ANQGSEA. The CDR3 contains 13 residues. CDR3 amino acids: CSVDKGVNTEAFF. In DNA form, the CDR3 reads TGCAGCGTTGACAAGGGGGTGAACACTGAAGCTTTCTTT.

The CDR3 bases are TGCGCCAGCAGCCAAGGACAGAGCTCCTACGAGCAGTACTTC. Translated: CASSQGQSSYEQYF. The chain links TRBV4-1 to TRBJ2-7, with D perhaps TRBD1 (5 bases). The CDR3 runs 14 residues. The germline gives CDR1 MGHRA, CDR2 YSYEKL. Trimming removed 1 base from V and 0 bases from J, with 7 bases in between.

The chain combines TRBV30 with TRBJ1-6, with 7 bases aligning to TRBD1. The junction had 13 bases not matched to a gene; V was cut back by 3 bases and J by 2 bases. CDR1 and CDR2 from the germline V gene are GTSNPN and SVGIG (reference sequence). The CDR3 extends over 18 amino acids. The CDR3 reads CAWRLPDRYSTYNSPLHF. In DNA form, the CDR3 reads TGTGCCTGGAGGTTACCGGACAGGTATTCCACCTATAATTCACCCCTCCACTTT.

The genes are TRBV6-5 and TRBJ2-4; a possible D gene is TRBD1 (6 bases). V shed 5 bases and J shed 3 bases, with 14 bases lying between them. The CDR3 totals 15 residues. Per the germline V gene, CDR1 is MNHEY and CDR2 is SVGAGI. CDR3 amino acids: CASSGAGVGKNIQYF. For the CDR3, the DNA is TGTGCCAGCAGTGGGGCAGGGGTAGGCAAAAACATTCAGTACTTC.

This clone was counted only a few times. This CDR3 reads CASSKPRDTPNYGYTF. Here the CDR3 DNA reads TGTGCCAGCAGCAAACCCCGGGACACGCCAAACTATGGCTACACCTTC. The chain joins TRBV21-1 to TRBJ1-2; the listed D gene, TRBD1, was not tested against the DNA. TRBV21-1 is listed as a pseudogene. The CDR3 is made up of 16 amino acids.

This rearrangement joins TRBV5-1 to TRBJ2-7; a weak D match, TRBD1 (6 bases). Trimming took off 1 base at V and 3 bases at J, with 11 bases between the two ends. The germline gives CDR1 SGHRS, CDR2 YFSETQ. This CDR3 is 14 amino acids long. CDR3 bases: TGCGCCAGCAGCTTGCCTGGACAGAACTACGAGCAGTACTTC. Its protein is CASSLPGQNYEQYF.

This sequence joins TRBV5-1 and TRBJ2-3; D uncertain. The CDR3 has 14 residues. Between the trimmed V and J ends, which lost 4 bases and 9 bases, there was a span of 18 bases. Germline CDR1 reads SGHRS; CDR2 reads YFSETQ. The CDR3 sequence is CASSLADVRRTQYF. The CDR3 coding sequence is TGCGCCAGCAGCCTTGCTGATGTGCGGAGAACGCAGTATTTT.

The chain couples TRBV6-5 to TRBJ1-6; D is unresolved. Deletions cut 4 bases from V and 3 bases from J, with 7 bases between. The length of the CDR3 is 14 residues. Germline V CDR1 and CDR2: MNHEY, SVGAGI. This chain's CDR3 is CASSWQNYNSPLHF. The CDR3, as DNA: TGTGCCAGCAGTTGGCAGAACTATAATTCACCCCTCCACTTT.

This chain joins TRBV11-2 and TRBJ2-5; D possibly corresponds to TRBD1 (6 bases). Trimming cost V 0 bases and J 7 bases, with 12 bases left between them. CDR3 length: 14 residues. Germline V gene sequence: CDR1 SGHAT, CDR2 FQNNGV. The CDR3 DNA reads as TGTGCCAGCAGCTTAGAACAGGGAGCAAGGACCCAGTACTTC. Residues: CASSLEQGARTQYF.

The CDR3 sequence: CASSRSGPSGGGMAYEQYF. CDR3 coding DNA: TGTGCCAGCAGCCGATCGGGGCCCAGCGGGGGTGGTATGGCCTACGAGCAGTACTTC. This sequence joins TRBV4-2 and TRBJ2-7; 8 bases line up with TRBD2. The CDR3 extends over 19 amino acids. Germline lookup yields CDR1 LGHNA and CDR2 YNFKEQ. The junction had 19 bases not matched to a gene; V was cut back by 4 bases and J by 2 bases.

The chain recombines TRBV15 with TRBJ1-3; the match to TRBD1 covers 8 bases. Germline assignment: CDR1 LNHNV and CDR2 YYDKDF (reference sequence). The CDR3 spans 15 residues. J lost 6 bases, V lost 3 bases, and 7 bases had no gene match. CDR3 nucleotides: TGTGCCACCAGCAGCGATCCGACAGGGGAAAACACCATATATTTT. Translation gives CATSSDPTGENTIYF. Supplemented by reference TRBV15 and TRBJ1-3, the full variable domain reads DAMVIQNPRYQVTQFGKPVTLSCSQTLNHNVMYWYQQKSSQAPKLLFHYYDKDFNNEADTPDNFQSRRPNTSFCFLDIRSPGLGDTAMYLCATSSDPTGENTIYFGEGSWLTVV.

In its sample, this clone was seen a few times. The chain couples TRBV20-1 to TRBJ1-1, with no clear D. Trimming took 6 bases from V and 3 from J, leaving 8 bases between them. Germline CDR1 DFQATT, CDR2 SNEGSKA (reference sequence). The CDR3 totals 11 residues. CDR3 coding DNA: TGCAGTGCCTTGTCCCACACTGAAGCTTTCTTT. Translating it yields CSALSHTEAFF.

V is TRBV11-3 and J is TRBJ1-1; D is unclear. CDR3 length: 14 amino acids. From germline, CDR1 is SGHNT and CDR2 YENEEA. The ends were cut back, 1 base at V and 3 bases at J, with 9 bases in the middle. In DNA form, the CDR3 reads TGTGCCAGCAGCTTAGTCGAGGGTTACACTGAAGCTTTCTTT. Its translation is CASSLVEGYTEAFF.

This clone has just a few counts. The chain couples TRBV30 to TRBJ2-4; D might be TRBD1 (6 bases). The CDR3 is 14 residues long. Trimming took off 5 bases at V and 8 bases at J, with 19 bases between the two ends. Germline V gene data show CDR1 as GTSNPN and CDR2 as SVGIG (reference sequence). The CDR3 here is CAWGDGTKGYIQYF. The CDR3 region has the DNA TGTGCCTGGGGAGACGGGACAAAGGGGTACATTCAGTACTTC.

The J gene is TRBJ1-2, the V gene TRBV2; 10 nucleotides align to TRBD1. CDR3 length: 15 residues. The germline V gene has CDR1 SNHLY and CDR2 FYNNEI. The junction had 7 bases not matched to a gene; V was cut back by 6 bases and J by 3 bases. CDR3 sequence: CASREPGTGDYGYTF. In DNA form, the CDR3 reads TGTGCCAGCAGGGAACCCGGGACAGGGGACTATGGCTACACCTTC.

The chain joins TRBV18 to TRBJ2-5; a weak D match, TRBD1 (6 bases). CDR1 KGHSH and CDR2 LQKENI come from the germline V gene. The CDR3 has 16 residues. The ends were cut back, 3 bases at V and 5 bases at J, with 19 bases in the middle. In DNA form, the CDR3 reads TGTGCCAGCTCACCCCGAGACAGGCTCCTTTCGGAGACCCAGTACTTC. It is translated as CASSPRDRLLSETQYF.

V usage is TRBV7-9 and J usage is TRBJ2-3; no reliable D call. The germline V gene has CDR1 SEHNR and CDR2 FQNEAQ (reference sequence). The length of the CDR3 is 15 residues. Trimming removed 3 bases at V and 2 bases at J, with 12 bases between. CDR3 amino acids: CASSFGGRTTDTQYF. The CDR3 DNA sequence: TGTGCCAGCAGCTTTGGCGGAAGAACCACAGATACGCAGTATTTT.

The chain employs TRBV2 and TRBJ2-2; D is perhaps TRBD2 (5 bases). With 1 base removed from V and 8 bases from J, the gap between germline ends came to 11 bases. The germline gives CDR1 SNHLY, CDR2 FYNNEI. The CDR3 is 14 residues long. CDR3 loop: CASSEGRGPGELFF. The CDR3 bases are TGTGCCAGCAGTGAAGGACGAGGGCCTGGGGAGCTGTTTTTT. The variable domain in full, with the rest retrieved from reference TRBV2 and TRBJ2-2, is EPEVTQTPSHQVTQMGQEVILRCVPISNHLYFYWYRQILGQKVEFLVSFYNNEISEKSEIFDDQFSVERPDGSNFTLKIRSTKLEDSAMYFCASSEGRGPGELFFGEGSRLTVL.

This clone was counted a few times. V is TRBV11-3 and J is TRBJ2-1; 7 bases fit TRBD1. CDR3 length equals 17 residues. J was trimmed by 5 bases and V by 4 bases; bases with no gene match: 14. Germline V gene sequence: CDR1 SGHNT, CDR2 YENEEA. In DNA, the CDR3 is TGTGCCAGCAGCTCCCGAAGGGGACAGTACCTTAACAATGAGCAGTTCTTC. This sequence encodes CASSSRRGQYLNNEQFF.

This clone was seen a single time. The gene calls are TRBV11-2 and TRBJ2-3, with D hard to call. CDR3 length: 12 residues. Germline lookup yields CDR1 SGHAT and CDR2 FQNNGV. V was trimmed by 4 bases and J by 7 bases, leaving 9 bases between them. The CDR3: CASSSLGYTQYF. CDR3 DNA sequence: TGTGCCAGCAGCTCCCTCGGGTATACGCAGTATTTT.

The V gene is TRBV18, the J gene TRBJ1-6; TRBD1 matches 8 bases. Germline assignment: CDR1 KGHSH and CDR2 LQKENI. The CDR3 is 15 residues long. V was clipped by 3 bases and J by 10 bases; unmatched bases: 8. DNA of the CDR3: TGTGCCAGCTCACCTCGAGGACAGGGAGAATCACCCCTCCACTTT. Its translation: CASSPRGQGESPLHF.

V and J are TRBV19 and TRBJ2-1, with 7 bases aligning to TRBD2. CDR1 LNHDA and CDR2 SQIVND come from the germline V gene (reference sequence). This CDR3 has 17 residues. V dropped 7 bases and J dropped 0; count of bases not matched to a gene: 12. The CDR3 bases are TGTGCCAGTAAAAGAGCGGGACTCAGAAGCTCCTACAATGAGCAGTTCTTC. This encodes CASKRAGLRSSYNEQFF.

The CDR3 DNA sequence: TGTGCCAGCAGTTGGGGGGAGCGGGACGAGCAGTACTTC. It is translated as CASSWGERDEQYF. V gene TRBV6-5 combines with J gene TRBJ2-7; maybe TRBD2 (6 bases). From germline, CDR1 is MNHEY and CDR2 SVGAGI. The V end was cut by 4 bases, the J end by 5 bases, with 12 bases between. The CDR3 consists of 13 residues.

The chain recombines TRBV27 with TRBJ2-7, with D possibly TRBD1 on 8 matching bases. V was trimmed by 0 bases and J by 4 bases, leaving 19 bases between them. The CDR3 length is 17 residues. Germline lookup yields CDR1 MNHEY and CDR2 SMNVEV (reference sequence). This CDR3 is CASSLSMGGTGYYEQYF. CDR3 bases: TGTGCCAGCAGTTTATCGATGGGAGGGACAGGTTATTACGAGCAGTACTTC.

The V and J genes are TRBV19 and TRBJ1-4; TRBD1 aligns across 7 bases. Trimming removed 8 bases from V and 8 bases from J; junction bases left unmatched: 8. CDR3 length: 13 amino acids. Germline CDR1 reads LNHDA; CDR2 reads SQIVND (reference sequence). The DNA of the CDR3 is TGTGCCAGTTCCGACAGGGCGGGCGAAAAACTGTTTTTT. This encodes CASSDRAGEKLFF.

The V gene is TRBV18, the J gene TRBJ1-1; tentatively, D is TRBD1 (5 bases). The V and J ends lost 3 bases and 7 bases respectively, with 15 bases between them. Germline V lookup: CDR1 KGHSH, CDR2 LQKENI. The CDR3 consists of 14 residues. The CDR3 protein is CASSPLTGPIEAFF. The CDR3 DNA sequence: TGTGCCAGCTCACCTCTAACAGGTCCCATTGAAGCTTTCTTT.

This chain connects TRBV6-1 to TRBJ2-7, with 8 bases aligning to TRBD1. V lost 4 bases to trimming and J lost 2 bases; unmatched junction nucleotides: 7. The germline V gene has CDR1 MNHNS and CDR2 SASEGT. The CDR3 has 15 amino acids. CDR3 sequence: CASSGRTGTTYEQYF. CDR3 DNA sequence: TGTGCCAGCAGTGGGAGGACAGGGACAACCTACGAGCAGTACTTC.

This clone showed up just a few times. The CDR3 region has the DNA TGTGCCAGCAGCGAACTTACACAGTGGAATGAGCAGTTCTTC. It translates to CASSELTQWNEQFF. This sequence joins TRBV7-9 and TRBJ2-1; D gene uncertain. Trimming left V 5 bases short and J 7 bases short, with 15 bases between. The CDR3 loop spans 14 amino acids. Germline-derived CDR1 and CDR2 are SEHNR and FQNEAQ (reference sequence).

The rearrangement joins TRBV5-1 to TRBJ2-1; 10 nucleotides align to TRBD2. This CDR3 has 15 amino acids. Germline CDR1 and CDR2: SGHRS and YFSETQ. With 4 bases clipped from V and 4 bases from J, the junction kept 5 bases outside the gene matches. CDR3 protein: CASSAQTSGYNEQFF. CDR3 nucleotide sequence: TGCGCCAGCAGCGCGCAGACTAGCGGGTACAATGAGCAGTTCTTC.

The rearrangement uses TRBV11-2 and TRBJ1-2, with no clear D. The V gene lost 5 bases and the J gene lost 5 bases, with 18 bases spanning the gap. CDR1 and CDR2 (germline): SGHAT, FQNNGV. The CDR3 extends over 15 amino acids. In DNA form, the CDR3 reads TGTGCCAGCAGCCCGACGGCGGGTGTCATATATGGCTACACCTTC. It is translated as CASSPTAGVIYGYTF.

This chain links TRBV6-1 with TRBJ2-3, with 7 positions matching TRBD1. CDR1 MNHNS and CDR2 SASEGT come from the germline V gene. The CDR3 has 12 residues. J lost 6 bases, V lost 6 bases, and 3 bases had no gene match. DNA for the CDR3: TGTGCCAGCAGCTTGACAGGGGATACGCAGTATTTT. Amino acid sequence: CASSLTGDTQYF.